These 10 T cell receptor beta chains came from one sample sequenced in a study of T cells in localized non-small cell lung cancer. Here immunoSEQ multiplex PCR was the method, and the copy in TCRdb shows in-frame clones only, minus some. The sample lists some 80,000 clones; 84% were seen once. The source material was peripheral blood, sampled before any cancer treatment. The source is a man between 35 and 75 years old with stage I lung adenocarcinoma.

The chain has TRBV7-9 and TRBJ2-1; the D gene is possibly TRBD2 (5 bases). The CDR3 spans 13 residues. V lost 3 bases and J 2 bases, leaving 5 bases between the germline ends. Germline CDR1 reads SEHNR; CDR2 reads FQNEAQ (reference sequence). CDR3 residues: CASSFGTYNEQFF. The CDR3 coding sequence is TGTGCCAGCAGCTTCGGGACCTACAATGAGCAGTTCTTC.

The gene calls are TRBV19 and TRBJ1-5; TRBD1 might be the D (5 bases). CDR1 and CDR2 from the germline V gene are LNHDA and SQIVND (reference sequence). CDR3 length: 16 residues. Between the trimmed V and J ends, which lost 6 bases and 0 bases, there was a span of 15 bases. The CDR3 sequence: CASRLGHLYSNQPQHF. In DNA form, the CDR3 reads TGTGCCAGTAGATTAGGACACCTTTATAGCAATCAGCCCCAGCATTTT. Full variable domain (rest looked up from reference TRBV19 and TRBJ1-5): DGGITQSPKYLFRKEGQNVTLSCEQNLNHDAMYWYRQDPGQGLRLIYYSQIVNDFQKGDIAEGYSVSREKKESFPLTVTSAQKNPTAFYLCASRLGHLYSNQPQHFGDGTRLSIL.

This sequence joins TRBV6-5 and TRBJ2-2, with 10 bases identical to TRBD1. The ends lost 2 bases at V and 3 bases at J; junction bases unmatched: 0. The CDR3 has 15 residues. Per germline, CDR1 MNHEY and CDR2 SVGAGI. DNA for the CDR3: TGTGCCAGCAGTTACGGGACAGGGGACACCGGGGAGCTGTTTTTT. Amino acid sequence: CASSYGTGDTGELFF.

At least ten counts were recorded for this clone. V gene TRBV7-6 combines with J gene TRBJ1-2; D is uncertain. The CDR3 sequence is 12 residues long. Germline assignment: CDR1 SGHVS and CDR2 FNYEAQ. Trimming pared 5 bases from V and 8 bases from J, leaving 12 bases between. The CDR3 protein is CASSQPGSGYTF. CDR3 sequence (DNA): TGTGCCAGCAGCCAGCCTGGGAGCGGCTACACCTTC. Together with reference TRBV7-6 and TRBJ1-2, the CDR3 gives the full variable domain: GAGVSQSPRYKVTKRGQDVALRCDPISGHVSLYWYRQALGQGPEFLTYFNYEAQQDKSGLPNDRFSAERPEGSISTLTIQRTEQRDSAMYRCASSQPGSGYTFGSGTRLTVV.

This chain joins TRBV15 and TRBJ1-3; possibly TRBD1 for D (5 bases). CDR1 is LNHNV, CDR2 YYDKDF, per germline (reference sequence). V dropped 5 bases and J dropped 4 bases, with 9 bases sitting between them. CDR3 length equals 13 residues. The CDR3 bases are TGTGCCACCAGCCTGCGGGGGGGAAACACCATATATTTT. Translating it yields CATSLRGGNTIYF.

The chain recombines TRBV6-5 with TRBJ2-1; TRBD1 aligns across 8 bases. The CDR3 consists of 14 residues. The V segment lost 5 bases and the J segment 9 bases; nucleotides outside the gene matches: 9. CDR1 MNHEY and CDR2 SVGAGI come from the germline V gene. The CDR3 DNA reads as TGTGCCAGCAGTAAAGGACAGGGCATTACTGAGCAGTTCTTC. Residues: CASSKGQGITEQFF.

The J gene is TRBJ2-3, the V gene TRBV15; 7 bases line up with TRBD2. Trimming removed 5 bases from V and 2 bases from J; junction bases left unmatched: 7. Germline assignment: CDR1 LNHNV and CDR2 YYDKDF (reference sequence). The CDR3 loop spans 15 amino acids. CDR3 loop: CATSPRTRATDTQYF. The CDR3 DNA follows: TGTGCCACCAGCCCGAGGACTAGGGCCACAGATACGCAGTATTTT.

V and J are TRBV30 and TRBJ2-3, with TRBD2 matching over 8 bases. V trimming: 0 bases; J trimming: 0 bases; junction bases outside the gene matches: 5. The germline CDR1 and CDR2 sequences are GTSNPN and SVGIG (reference sequence). The CDR3 length is 16 residues. CDR3 nucleotides: TGTGCCTGGAGTGTGGGACTAGTGGATAGCACAGATACGCAGTATTTT. This encodes CAWSVGLVDSTDTQYF.

The chain has TRBV11-3 and TRBJ2-5; no reliable D call. CDR3 length equals 15 residues. Trimming left V 0 bases short and J 4 bases short, with 12 bases between. Germline V lookup: CDR1 SGHNT, CDR2 YENEEA. In DNA form, the CDR3 reads TGTGCCAGCAGCTTAGATTCGGGCGGCGGAGAGACCCAGTACTTC. Its translation is CASSLDSGGGETQYF.

The chain joins TRBV20-1 to TRBJ1-1, with D uncertain. The CDR3 runs to 11 residues. V dropped 5 bases and J dropped 6 bases, with 10 bases sitting between them. Germline values: CDR1 DFQATT, CDR2 SNEGSKA (reference sequence). The CDR3 loop is CSAPGTPEAFF. CDR3 DNA sequence: TGCAGTGCTCCGGGAACCCCTGAAGCTTTCTTT.